This T cell receptor beta chain was identified in a study of CD8+ T cells in alopecia areata. As for treatment: oral pan-JAK inhibitor, 5-10 mg twice daily. From germline, CDR1 is SGHRS and CDR2 YFSETQ. The germline V and J ends were trimmed by 0 bases and 7 bases, with 8 bases remaining between them. The CDR3 sequence is 12 residues long. This clone was picked up a small number of times. Reverse transcribed after extraction, RNA yielded cDNA as the sequencing template. Some clones are missing from TCRdb's copy, which holds only in-frame ones; the method was immunoSEQ multiplex PCR. The sample shows about 190,000 clones, just under 65% of them seen only once.

The chain joins TRBV5-1 to TRBJ2-7; D remains ambiguous. Sequencing used CD4+ T cells sorted from blood, obtained at roughly week 49, from a patient treated with tofacitinib. The sequence came from a human donor with alopecia areata. In DNA, the CDR3 is TGCGCCAGCAGCTTGGCTCGTGAGGAGCAGTACTTC. It is translated as CASSLAREEQYF.